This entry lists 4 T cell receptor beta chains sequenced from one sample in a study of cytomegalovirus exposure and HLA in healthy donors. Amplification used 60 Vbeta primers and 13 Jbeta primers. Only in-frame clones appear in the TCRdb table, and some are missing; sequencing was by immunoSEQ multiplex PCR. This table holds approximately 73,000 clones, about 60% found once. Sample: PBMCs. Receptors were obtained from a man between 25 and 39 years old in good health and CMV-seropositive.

In nucleotides, the CDR3 is TGTGCCAGCAGAGGACAGATGGAAGAGACCCAGTACTTC. Protein sequence: CASRGQMEETQYF. The chain links TRBV5-4 to TRBJ2-5, with D perhaps TRBD1 (6 bases). Trimming stripped 5 bases from V and 3 bases from J, with 11 bases between. Germline CDR1 reads SGHNT; CDR2 reads YYREEE (reference sequence). CDR3 length: 13 amino acids.

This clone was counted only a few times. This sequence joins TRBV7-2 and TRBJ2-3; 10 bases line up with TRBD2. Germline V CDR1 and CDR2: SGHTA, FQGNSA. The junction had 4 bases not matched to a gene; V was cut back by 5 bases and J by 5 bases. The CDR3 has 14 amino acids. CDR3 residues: CASSQAGGKDTQYF. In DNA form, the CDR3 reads TGTGCCAGCAGCCAAGCGGGAGGGAAAGATACGCAGTATTTT.

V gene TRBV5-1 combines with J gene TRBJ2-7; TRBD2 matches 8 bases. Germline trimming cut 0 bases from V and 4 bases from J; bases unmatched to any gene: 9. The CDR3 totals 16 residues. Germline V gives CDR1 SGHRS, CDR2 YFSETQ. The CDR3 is CASSLGSGGLEYEQYF. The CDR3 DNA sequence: TGCGCCAGCAGCTTGGGGAGCGGGGGCCTTGAATACGAGCAGTACTTC.

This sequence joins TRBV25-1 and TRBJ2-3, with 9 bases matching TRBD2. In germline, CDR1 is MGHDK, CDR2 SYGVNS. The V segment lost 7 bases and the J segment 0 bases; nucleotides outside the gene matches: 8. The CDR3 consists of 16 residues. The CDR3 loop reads CASMVGSGGSTDTQYF. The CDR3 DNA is TGTGCCAGCATGGTAGGGAGCGGGGGGAGCACAGATACGCAGTATTTT.